The 20 T cell receptor beta chains given below trace back to one sample, sequenced in a study of blood T cell repertoires in COVID-19. Method: immunoSEQ multiplex PCR; TCRdb's copy keeps in-frame clones and lacks some. Of about 93,000 clones listed, about 89% are singletons. Sequencing was performed on peripheral blood. These receptors all stem from a man aged 60 to 75 with COVID-19, enrolled during active disease.

The gene calls are TRBV12-3 or TRBV12-4 and TRBJ2-7; TRBD1 is a possible D gene (5 bases). The V and J ends lost 11 bases and 3 bases respectively, with 8 bases between them. The CDR3 has 10 residues. The CDR3 bases are TGTGCCCCGACAGTCTACGAGCAGTACTTC. Translated: CAPTVYEQYF.

This clone was picked up a small number of times. At one end, the junction sequence differs from germline, possibly due to a read error. The chain combines TRBV11-2 with TRBJ2-1, with 11 bases matching TRBD2. Germline V lookup: CDR1 SGHAT, CDR2 FQNNGV. The CDR3 has 17 amino acids. The DNA of the CDR3 is TGTGCCAGCAGCTTTTCGGGACTAGCGGTATCCTACAGTGAGCAGTTCTTC. Translation gives CASSFSGLAVSYSEQFF. The full variable domain, with the rest looked up from reference TRBV11-2 and TRBJ2-1, is EAGVAQSPRYKIIEKRQSVAFWCNPISGHATLYWYQQILGQGPKLLIQFQNNGVVDDSQLPKDRFSAERLKGVDSTLKIQPAKLEDSAVYLCASSFSGLAVSYSEQFFGPGTRLTVL.

J is TRBJ1-2 and V is TRBV28; 12 bases line up with TRBD1. With V trimmed by 5 bases and J by 2 bases, 9 bases remained unmatched. This CDR3 is built from 17 residues. CDR1 MDHEN and CDR2 SYDVKM come from the germline V gene. The CDR3 DNA sequence: TGTGCCAGCAGTGACCGGGACAGGGGGCCCCCCAACTATGGCTACACCTTC. Translating gives CASSDRDRGPPNYGYTF.

This clone was seen once. This rearrangement joins TRBV5-4 to TRBJ2-5; D possibly corresponds to TRBD2 (6 bases). The CDR3 length is 15 residues. The V end lost 4 bases, the J end lost 3 bases, and 16 bases lay between the germline ends. The germline V gene has CDR1 SGHNT and CDR2 YYREEE (reference sequence). The CDR3 DNA reads as TGTGCCAGCAGCGCGCCAGCGGGCCCAAAAGAGACCCAGTACTTC. It encodes CASSAPAGPKETQYF.

The chain has TRBV6-7 and TRBJ2-2, with 11 bases aligning to TRBD2. TRBV6-7 carries the ORF label, with uncertain function. The CDR3 spans 21 residues. The trim removed 2 bases at V and 7 bases at J, leaving 21 bases unmatched. The CDR3: CASSYPSGSGRAVWLHGELFF. DNA for the CDR3: TGTGCCAGCAGTTACCCCTCGGGTAGCGGGAGGGCCGTATGGTTGCACGGGGAGCTGTTTTTT.

The rearrangement links TRBV7-9 to TRBJ2-7, with TRBD2 matching over 10 bases. The CDR3 is 15 residues long. V trimming: 0 bases; J trimming: 3 bases; junction bases outside the gene matches: 2. Germline V CDR1 and CDR2: SEHNR, FQNEAQ (reference sequence). In DNA, the CDR3 is TGTGCCAGCAGCTTAGCACTAGCGGGGATCTACGAGCAGTACTTC. Translation gives CASSLALAGIYEQYF.

J is TRBJ2-1 and V is TRBV18; 9 nucleotides agree with TRBD1. Germline V gene data show CDR1 as KGHSH and CDR2 as LQKENI. The CDR3 runs to 14 residues. The ends lost 4 bases at V and 4 bases at J; junction bases unmatched: 2. The CDR3 protein is CASSRDRDYNEQFF. CDR3 coding DNA: TGTGCCAGCTCACGGGACAGGGATTACAATGAGCAGTTCTTC.

The gene calls are TRBV6-4 and TRBJ2-1; 8 nucleotides agree with TRBD2. Germline-derived CDR1 and CDR2 are MRHNA and SNTAGT. The CDR3 extends over 14 amino acids. With V trimmed by 2 bases and J by 8 bases, 5 bases remained unmatched. This chain's CDR3 is CASSDGTSNYEQFF. For the CDR3, the DNA is TGTGCCAGCAGTGACGGGACTAGTAATTATGAGCAGTTCTTC.

The chain joins TRBV4-2 to TRBJ2-7, with D tentatively TRBD2 (6 bases). Trimming shortened V by 0 bases and J by 4 bases, and 19 bases separated the two germline ends. The CDR3 is 17 amino acids. CDR1 LGHNA and CDR2 YNFKEQ come from the germline V gene. As DNA, the CDR3 is TGTGCCAGCAGCCAAGACTCGGGAGCACCCCCAGAATACGAGCAGTACTTC. It codes for CASSQDSGAPPEYEQYF.

The rearrangement joins TRBV6-5 to TRBJ2-3; D not certain. The ends were cut back, 10 bases at V and 3 bases at J, with 17 bases in the middle. The CDR3 spans 14 residues. The V gene's germline CDR1 is MNHEY and CDR2 SVGAGI. The CDR3 is CATMSQRETDTQYF. The CDR3 nucleotides read TGTGCCACCATGTCCCAGCGAGAGACAGATACGCAGTATTTT.

The V call is TRBV28, the J call TRBJ1-5; 7 bases match TRBD1. After removal of 2 bases from V and 0 bases from J, the junction contained 10 bases not matched to a gene. The CDR3 has 18 amino acids. Germline lookup yields CDR1 MDHEN and CDR2 SYDVKM. For the CDR3, the DNA is TGTGCCAGCAGTTTAAGGTCAGGGGGTATCTATAGCAATCAGCCCCAGCATTTT. Translating gives CASSLRSGGIYSNQPQHF.

V is TRBV19 and J is TRBJ1-6, with D possibly being TRBD1 (6 bases). Germline assignment: CDR1 LNHDA and CDR2 SQIVND (reference sequence). This CDR3 is built from 16 residues. Trimming removed 5 bases at V and 6 bases at J, with 17 bases between. The CDR3 spells CASSSKTDSSNSPLHF. For the CDR3, the DNA is TGTGCCAGTAGTTCTAAAACGGACAGCTCTAATTCACCCCTCCACTTT. Variable domain in full (rest from reference TRBV19 and TRBJ1-6): DGGITQSPKYLFRKEGQNVTLSCEQNLNHDAMYWYRQDPGQGLRLIYYSQIVNDFQKGDIAEGYSVSREKKESFPLTVTSAQKNPTAFYLCASSSKTDSSNSPLHFGNGTRLTVT.

The chain employs TRBV5-1 and TRBJ1-2, with D possibly TRBD1 on 6 matching bases. The CDR3 runs 14 residues. CDR1 and CDR2 (germline): SGHRS, YFSETQ. V lost 4 bases to trimming and J lost 1 base, with 11 bases between them. The DNA of the CDR3 is TGCGCCAGCAGCCCCGACAGGATTAACTATGGCTACACCTTC. Translating it yields CASSPDRINYGYTF.

The chain carries TRBV5-1 and TRBJ1-1; 8 bases align to TRBD1. CDR1 is SGHRS and CDR2 is YFSETQ in the germline V gene. With 4 bases clipped from V and 0 bases from J, the junction kept 5 bases outside the gene matches. The CDR3 spans 15 residues. CDR3 region: CASSVDRGLNTEAFF. The CDR3 nucleotides are TGCGCCAGCAGCGTTGACAGGGGACTGAACACTGAAGCTTTCTTT.

DNA of the CDR3: TGTGCCAGCAGTTACATGGCACAGTCCGGTTCACCCCTCCACTTT. Encoded protein: CASSYMAQSGSPLHF. The V and J genes are TRBV6-5 and TRBJ1-6; D is uncertain. The CDR3 totals 15 residues. Germline V gene sequence: CDR1 MNHEY, CDR2 SVGAGI. V was shortened by 2 bases and J by 9 bases, with 14 bases between the two germline ends.

V usage is TRBV6-5 and J usage is TRBJ1-2, with D perhaps TRBD1 (6 bases). The germline V gene has CDR1 MNHEY and CDR2 SVGAGI. The CDR3 length is 14 residues. The ends were cut back, 6 bases at V and 2 bases at J, with 13 bases in the middle. The CDR3 bases are TGTGCCAGCAGACGAGGGACACAAAACTATGGCTACACCTTC. Residues: CASRRGTQNYGYTF.

V is TRBV3-1 (or the pseudogene TRBV3-2) and J is TRBJ2-2, with 7 bases aligning to TRBD2. From germline, CDR1 is LGHDT and CDR2 YNNKEL (reference sequence). V lost 0 bases, J lost 4 bases, and 5 bases stayed unmatched. The CDR3 runs 16 residues. Written as DNA, the CDR3 is TGTGCCAGCAGCCAAGATCCGGGAGGACTCACCGGGGAGCTGTTTTTT. It codes for CASSQDPGGLTGELFF.

The chain uses TRBV27 and TRBJ2-3, with 8 nucleotides matching TRBD2. The CDR3 extends over 17 amino acids. Germline lookup yields CDR1 MNHEY and CDR2 SMNVEV (reference sequence). V was clipped by 1 base and J by 2 bases; unmatched bases: 8. DNA of the CDR3: TGTGCCAGCAGTTTATTGTGGCTAGCGGGCTACACAGATACGCAGTATTTT. Translation: CASSLLWLAGYTDTQYF.

V is TRBV29-1 and J is TRBJ1-3; 7 nucleotides agree with TRBD1. This CDR3 region has 14 residues. V shed 4 bases and J 0 bases; nucleotides not matched to a gene: 3. CDR1 is SQVTM and CDR2 is ANQGSEA in the germline V gene. CDR3 DNA sequence: TGCAGCGTTGTAAGGGACAGCTCTGGAAACACCATATATTTT. It codes for CSVVRDSSGNTIYF. Drawing the rest from reference TRBV29-1 and TRBJ1-3, the complete variable domain is SAVISQKPSRDICQRGTSLTIQCQVDSQVTMMFWYRQQPGQSLTLIATANQGSEATYESGFVIDKFPISRPNLTFSTLTVSNMSPEDSSIYLCSVVRDSSGNTIYFGEGSWLTVV.

CDR3 residues: CASSYGNSPLHF. CDR3 DNA sequence: TGTGCCAGCAGTTACGGCAATTCACCCCTCCACTTT. V gene TRBV6-6 combines with J gene TRBJ1-6; D uncertain. The CDR3 covers 12 residues. Germline CDR1 MNHNY, CDR2 SVGAGI (reference sequence). V was pared by 2 bases and J by 7 bases, with 3 bases between.